The 16 T cell receptor beta chains below all came from one sample that was sequenced in a study of T cell repertoires in cytomegalovirus infection (dated by TCRdb to about 2019). The sequencing machine was an Illumina HiSeq 1500. The raw public reads went through TCRdb reprocessing: fastp at Q25, MiXCR clone calling, in-frame beta chains kept. Merged by CDR3 protein, the rows form single entries marked with the most common genes and DNA. Present in this sample are 310,000 or so distinct CDR3 sequences, roughly 15% of which were seen just once. About 12% of the sample rests with the top ten. The sequenced material came from PBMCs. The receptors were sampled from a human donor in good health (CMV status not recorded). Some clones in this sample may be carry-over from other donors' samples.

This clonotype was counted a few times. CDR3 sequence: CASSQDRVNTQYF. The DNA of the CDR3 is TGTGCCAGCAGCCAAGACAGGGTGAATACGCAGTATTTT. The chain is built from TRBV5-4 and TRBJ2-3, with 7 nucleotides matching TRBD1. The germline CDR1 and CDR2 sequences are SGHNT and YYREEE (reference sequence). Unmatched junction bases numbered 6, after V lost 4 bases and J lost 7 bases. The length of the CDR3 is 13 residues.

This chain connects TRBV20-1 to TRBJ2-7; 10 bases line up with TRBD2. From germline, CDR1 is DFQATT and CDR2 SNEGSKA (reference sequence). This CDR3 is built from 16 residues. V lost 1 base to trimming and J lost 2 bases; unmatched junction nucleotides: 8. CDR3 nucleotides: TGCAGTGCTAGAGCCCCCAGCGGGGGGGGTGCCTACGAGCAGTACTTC. Protein: CSARAPSGGGAYEQYF.

In its sample, this clonotype was seen a few times. The rearrangement joins TRBV19 to TRBJ2-7; D is tentatively TRBD1 or TRBD2 (5 bases each). The germline gives CDR1 LNHDA, CDR2 SQIVND (reference sequence). Between the trimmed V and J ends, which lost 5 bases and 2 bases, there was a span of 22 bases. This CDR3 region has 17 residues. The CDR3 is CASSPTRDPGTAYEQYF. Here the CDR3 DNA reads TGTGCCAGTAGTCCCACTCGGGACCCCGGAACGGCCTACGAGCAGTACTTC.

This clonotype was detected ten times or more. The chain joins TRBV12-3 or TRBV12-4 to TRBJ2-1; no reliable D call. CDR3 size: 14 residues. Trimming took 5 bases from V and 3 from J, leaving 11 bases between them. The DNA of the CDR3 is TGTGCCAGCAGTACCCGACATAGCTACAATGAGCAGTTCTTC. This sequence encodes CASSTRHSYNEQFF.

The chain recombines TRBV10-3 with TRBJ2-5, with 10 bases that match TRBD2. The V segment lost 4 bases and the J segment 2 bases; nucleotides outside the gene matches: 7. The CDR3 spans 16 residues. CDR1 is ENHRY, CDR2 SYGVKD, per germline. The CDR3 sequence is CAISATGLAAQETQYF. The CDR3 DNA follows: TGTGCCATCAGTGCAACAGGACTAGCGGCGCAAGAGACCCAGTACTTC.

This chain connects TRBV6-6 to TRBJ2-5, with 12 bases that match TRBD2. This CDR3 region has 16 residues. With V trimmed by 4 bases and J by 3 bases, 6 bases remained unmatched. From germline, CDR1 is MNHNY and CDR2 SVGAGI (reference sequence). The CDR3 nucleotides are TGTGCCAGCAGTTCCGCGACTAGCGGGGGTAAAGAGACCCAGTACTTC. Encoded protein: CASSSATSGGKETQYF.

The chain carries TRBV11-1 and TRBJ2-5; 7 nucleotides match TRBD1. There are 14 residues in the CDR3. V was clipped by 5 bases and J by 4 bases; unmatched bases: 7. Germline values: CDR1 SGHAT, CDR2 FQDESV (reference sequence). CDR3 nucleotides: TGTGCCAGCAGCCCACGACAGGGTGGAGAGACCCAGTACTTC. It yields the protein CASSPRQGGETQYF.

The table lists this clonotype with many counts. The rearrangement joins TRBV7-3 to TRBJ2-7; D is uncertain. The germline V and J ends were trimmed by 2 bases and 1 base, with 9 bases remaining between them. Germline lookup yields CDR1 SGHTA and CDR2 FQGTGA. The CDR3 covers 14 residues. DNA of the CDR3: TGTGCCAGCAGCTTAGAGCCACTTTCCTACGAGCAGTACTTC. Amino acids: CASSLEPLSYEQYF.

This clonotype was observed many times. The CDR3 DNA is TGTGCCAGCAGCTTAGGGCAGGCGGACACAGATACGCAGTATTTT. This gives the protein CASSLGQADTDTQYF. J is TRBJ2-3 and V is TRBV7-2; D is uncertain. Trimming removed 1 base at V and 2 bases at J, with 10 bases between. CDR3 length: 15 residues. CDR1 is SGHTA and CDR2 is FQGNSA in the germline V gene.

The chain links TRBV28 to TRBJ1-1, with D unresolved. CDR1 and CDR2 (germline): MDHEN, SYDVKM. Trimming left V 4 bases short and J 8 bases short, with 8 bases between. The CDR3 has 11 residues. In nucleotides, the CDR3 is TGTGCCAGCAGTTATAAAGGAGAAGCTTTCTTT. Its translation: CASSYKGEAFF.

This clonotype came up a few times. The rearrangement uses TRBV20-1 and TRBJ1-4; D might be TRBD1 (5 bases). The V end was cut by 6 bases, the J end by 7 bases, with 21 bases between. Germline loops: CDR1 DFQATT, CDR2 SNEGSKA (reference sequence). The CDR3 is made up of 15 amino acids. The CDR3: CSATPGSQGGEKLFF. Written as DNA, the CDR3 is TGCAGTGCCACGCCCGGGTCGCAGGGAGGTGAAAAACTGTTTTTT.

The rearrangement uses TRBV5-4 and TRBJ2-3; 8 bases fit TRBD2. The CDR3 has 16 amino acids. J lost 7 bases, V lost 1 base, and 11 bases had no gene match. In germline, CDR1 is SGHNT, CDR2 YYREEE (reference sequence). In DNA form, the CDR3 reads TGTGCCAGCAGCTTGCCCGGGGGGGCCATCCTTAATACGCAGTATTTT. Protein: CASSLPGGAILNTQYF.

This clonotype was seen ten or more times. The V and J genes are TRBV20-1 and TRBJ2-3, with D perhaps matching TRBD2 (7 bases). The CDR3 length is 14 residues. CDR1 is DFQATT, CDR2 SNEGSKA, per germline (reference sequence). V lost 3 bases, J lost 5 bases, and 15 bases lay in between. CDR3 amino acids: CSASVRGAGDTQYF. As DNA, the CDR3 is TGCAGTGCTAGTGTTCGGGGGGCGGGAGATACGCAGTATTTT.

This clonotype has ten or more counts. The chain has TRBV19 and TRBJ2-1, with 10 bases fitting TRBD2. With V trimmed by 1 base and J by 3 bases, 6 bases remained unmatched. This CDR3 has 17 residues. The germline V gene has CDR1 LNHDA and CDR2 SQIVND (reference sequence). The CDR3 nucleotides are TGTGCCAGTAGTATAGTAAGCGGGGGGGCCGGCTACAATGAGCAGTTCTTC. This codes for CASSIVSGGAGYNEQFF.

The chain couples TRBV7-9 to TRBJ2-1; TRBD1 might be the D (5 bases). V lost 5 bases to trimming and J lost 2 bases, with 16 bases between them. Germline V gives CDR1 SEHNR, CDR2 FQNEAQ (reference sequence). This CDR3 contains 16 residues. In DNA form, the CDR3 reads TGTGCCAGCAGCCCCCTCTACCCGGACACCTACAATGAGCAGTTCTTC. It yields the protein CASSPLYPDTYNEQFF. Filled out from reference TRBV7-9 and TRBJ2-1, the complete variable domain reads DTGVSQNPRHKITKRGQNVTFRCDPISEHNRLYWYRQTLGQGPEFLTYFQNEAQLEKSRLLSDRFSAERPKGSFSTLEIQRTEQGDSAMYLCASSPLYPDTYNEQFFGPGTRLTVL.

The chain combines TRBV6-5 with TRBJ2-1; a possible D gene is TRBD2 (6 bases). CDR3 length: 16 residues. Looked up from germline, CDR1 is MNHEY and CDR2 is SVGAGI. V dropped 2 bases and J dropped 0 bases, with 11 bases sitting between them. CDR3 coding DNA: TGTGCCAGCAGTTACGGGCGGGGAAGCTCCTACAATGAGCAGTTCTTC. It is translated as CASSYGRGSSYNEQFF.